A single sample is the source of the 29 T cell receptor beta chains below, sequenced in a study of blood T cell repertoires in COVID-19. Using immunoSEQ multiplex PCR, the repertoire was profiled, and TCRdb retains in-frame clones only, with some absent. The top ten hold approximately 2% of the sample, which has hundreds of thousands of clones, about 88% seen once. What was sequenced was peripheral blood. These receptors all stem from a woman aged 35 to 49 who had recovered from COVID-19.

The table lists this clone with a count of one. The chain employs TRBV29-1 and TRBJ2-7; tentative D call: TRBD1 (6 bases). Germline V CDR1 and CDR2: SQVTM, ANQGSEA. The V gene lost 2 bases and the J gene lost 4 bases, with 15 bases spanning the gap. The CDR3 contains 14 residues. The CDR3 is CSVERRDRYYEQYF. The CDR3 region has the DNA TGCAGCGTTGAACGCCGCGACAGGTATTACGAGCAGTACTTC.

J is TRBJ2-3 and V is TRBV7-3; TRBD2 might be the D (5 bases). There are 14 residues in the CDR3. Trimming took 5 bases from V and 2 from J, leaving 11 bases between them. Looked up from germline, CDR1 is SGHTA and CDR2 is FQGTGA. CDR3 residues: CASSPRALTDTQYF. The CDR3 region has the DNA TGTGCCAGCAGCCCGCGGGCCCTCACAGATACGCAGTATTTT.

The count of this clone is one. The rearrangement uses TRBV13 and TRBJ2-3; no clear D. The CDR3 runs 11 residues. Per the germline V gene, CDR1 is PRHDT and CDR2 is FYEKMQ (reference sequence). V gave up 3 bases and J gave up 6 bases, with 4 bases separating them. CDR3 sequence reads: CASSLSDTQYF. In DNA, the CDR3 is TGTGCCAGCAGCTTGTCGGATACGCAGTATTTT.

J is TRBJ1-1 and V is TRBV7-9; a weak D match, TRBD1 (5 bases). Trimming stripped 3 bases from V and 1 base from J, with 9 bases between. Germline CDR1 SEHNR, CDR2 FQNEAQ (reference sequence). The CDR3 has 14 residues. The CDR3 is CASSFGQGNTEAFF. CDR3 coding DNA: TGTGCCAGCAGCTTTGGGCAGGGGAACACTGAAGCTTTCTTT.

The CDR3 DNA reads as TGTGCCAGCAGTGAAAGTGCCTGGTCTAGCGGGAGGGCCGGAGATACGCAGTATTTT. Protein: CASSESAWSSGRAGDTQYF. V usage is TRBV2 and J usage is TRBJ2-3, with TRBD2 matching 12 bases. The ends lost 2 bases at V and 5 bases at J; junction bases unmatched: 14. This CDR3 is built from 19 residues. CDR1 is SNHLY and CDR2 is FYNNEI in the germline V gene. Full variable domain (outside the CDR3, taken from reference TRBV2 and TRBJ2-3): EPEVTQTPSHQVTQMGQEVILRCVPISNHLYFYWYRQILGQKVEFLVSFYNNEISEKSEIFDDQFSVERPDGSNFTLKIRSTKLEDSAMYFCASSESAWSSGRAGDTQYFGPGTRLTVL.

The chain uses TRBV7-9 and TRBJ1-4; tentative D call: TRBD1 (5 bases). The ends were cut back, 1 base at V and 1 base at J, with 13 bases in the middle. Per germline, CDR1 SEHNR and CDR2 FQNEAQ (reference sequence). The CDR3 is 17 amino acids. The CDR3 bases are TGTGCCAGCAGCTTAGTTGGCGGGGACGTAACTAATGAAAAACTGTTTTTT. It specifies CASSLVGGDVTNEKLFF.

This clone was counted many times. The chain joins TRBV9 to TRBJ1-2, with 9 bases identical to TRBD1. This CDR3 comprises 14 residues. The V segment lost 3 bases and the J segment 3 bases; nucleotides outside the gene matches: 3. Germline CDR1 reads SGDLS; CDR2 reads YYNGEE. The CDR3 is CASSARDRDYGYTF. CDR3 bases: TGTGCCAGCAGCGCTCGGGACAGGGACTATGGCTACACCTTC.

The rearrangement joins TRBV4-1 to TRBJ2-7; the match to TRBD1 covers 8 bases. The germline V gene has CDR1 MGHRA and CDR2 YSYEKL. This CDR3 spans 15 amino acids. The junction had 8 bases not matched to a gene; V was cut back by 3 bases and J by 4 bases. The CDR3, as DNA: TGCGCCAGCAGCCACCCCGGACAGGGTCGATACGAGCAGTACTTC. It specifies CASSHPGQGRYEQYF.

The chain joins TRBV10-3 to TRBJ1-3; no clear D gene. V lost 6 bases, J lost 0 bases, and 9 bases lay in between. This CDR3 has 14 residues. The germline CDR1 and CDR2 sequences are ENHRY and SYGVKD. CDR3 DNA sequence: TGTGCCATCAGGGACTCGAGCTCTGGAAACACCATATATTTT. Protein product: CAIRDSSSGNTIYF.

This clone was counted many times. DNA for the CDR3: TGTGCCAGCGGCGATGCGGGGCGGCCGACCTACGAGCAGTACTTC. Encoded protein: CASGDAGRPTYEQYF. V and J are TRBV7-9 and TRBJ2-7, with TRBD2 as a possible D gene (6 bases). The CDR3 spans 15 residues. Trimming left V 8 bases short and J 2 bases short, with 19 bases between. Germline CDR1 reads SEHNR; CDR2 reads FQNEAQ (reference sequence).

The CDR3 sequence: CASSPPVPYYEQYF. In DNA form, the CDR3 reads TGTGCCAGCAGCCCCCCGGTCCCCTACTACGAGCAGTACTTC. This chain joins TRBV7-9 and TRBJ2-7; D uncertain. Trimming took 5 bases from V and 3 from J, leaving 14 bases between them. The CDR3 is 14 residues long. Germline V gene sequence: CDR1 SEHNR, CDR2 FQNEAQ (reference sequence).

This chain links TRBV28 with TRBJ1-3, with 9 bases that match TRBD1. Germline CDR1 reads MDHEN; CDR2 reads SYDVKM. This CDR3 contains 16 residues. V shed 5 bases, J shed 4 bases, and the junction held 9 bases outside the gene matches. CDR3 residues: CASSTLDRGIGNTIYF. The CDR3 region has the DNA TGTGCCAGCAGTACACTTGACAGGGGGATCGGAAACACCATATATTTT. Based on the CDR3 plus reference TRBV28 and TRBJ1-3, the full variable domain is DVKVTQSSRYLVKRTGEKVFLECVQDMDHENMFWYRQDPGLGLRLIYFSYDVKMKEKGDIPEGYSVSREKKERFSLILESASTNQTSMYLCASSTLDRGIGNTIYFGEGSWLTVV.

The chain has TRBV19 and TRBJ2-3; 8 nucleotides match TRBD1. The CDR3 contains 15 residues. Trimming at V came to 2 bases and at J to 4 bases, leaving 5 bases not matched to a gene. The germline gives CDR1 LNHDA, CDR2 SQIVND (reference sequence). The DNA of the CDR3 is TGTGCCAGTAGTATAAAGGCAGGGGGCGCAGATACGCAGTATTTT. This gives the protein CASSIKAGGADTQYF.

The gene calls are TRBV29-1 and TRBJ2-7; the match to TRBD1 covers 10 bases. The CDR3 spans 14 residues. The germline V gene has CDR1 SQVTM and CDR2 ANQGSEA. With V trimmed by 2 bases and J by 5 bases, 6 bases remained unmatched. Here the CDR3 reads CSVEPGQGRHEQYF. In DNA, the CDR3 is TGCAGCGTTGAACCGGGACAGGGGAGACACGAGCAGTACTTC.

The chain couples TRBV11-2 to TRBJ2-7, with 9 bases matching TRBD1. V trimming: 6 bases; J trimming: 5 bases; junction bases outside the gene matches: 11. This CDR3 spans 15 amino acids. The germline CDR1 and CDR2 sequences are SGHAT and FQNNGV. CDR3 in amino acids: CASRGLGQGPHEQYF. The CDR3 DNA reads as TGTGCCAGCAGGGGATTGGGACAGGGCCCTCACGAGCAGTACTTC.

J is TRBJ2-2 and V is TRBV5-6; 10 bases agree with TRBD2. After removal of 3 bases from V and 4 bases from J, the junction contained 6 bases not matched to a gene. CDR1 is SGHDT, CDR2 YYEEEE, per germline. The CDR3 runs to 16 residues. The CDR3 sequence: CASSSNGLAATGELFF. Written as DNA, the CDR3 is TGTGCCAGCAGCTCAAATGGACTAGCGGCCACCGGGGAGCTGTTTTTT. The variable domain in full, completed from reference TRBV5-6 and TRBJ2-2, reads DAGVTQSPTHLIKTRGQQVTLRCSPKSGHDTVSWYQQALGQGPQFIFQYYEEEERQRGNFPDRFSGHQFPNYSSELNVNALLLGDSALYLCASSSNGLAATGELFFGEGSRLTVL.

V gene TRBV28 combines with J gene TRBJ1-4, with 8 bases identical to TRBD1. This CDR3 is built from 17 residues. Germline-derived CDR1 and CDR2 are MDHEN and SYDVKM. V lost 2 bases to trimming and J lost 0 bases; unmatched junction nucleotides: 5. This CDR3 is CASSLGTGYATNEKLFF. The CDR3 region has the DNA TGTGCCAGCAGTTTAGGGACAGGCTATGCAACTAATGAAAAACTGTTTTTT.

The genes are TRBV6-5 and TRBJ1-1, with D perhaps TRBD1 (6 bases). In germline, CDR1 is MNHEY, CDR2 SVGAGI. This CDR3 spans 15 amino acids. V was pared by 8 bases and J by 1 base, with 17 bases between. The CDR3 sequence is CASASIQGRNTEAFF. CDR3 in DNA: TGTGCCAGCGCCTCGATACAGGGACGGAACACTGAAGCTTTCTTT.

This clone was detected a few times. The chain carries TRBV7-6 and TRBJ1-1; D uncertain. CDR1 is SGHVS, CDR2 FNYEAQ, per germline. V lost 5 bases to trimming and J lost 2 bases, with 12 bases between them. The CDR3 contains 14 residues. CDR3 sequence reads: CASSPQVGNTEAFF. CDR3 nucleotide sequence: TGTGCCAGCAGCCCCCAGGTAGGAAACACTGAAGCTTTCTTT.

This rearrangement joins TRBV13 to TRBJ2-5, with TRBD2 matching over 10 bases. Germline CDR1 and CDR2: PRHDT and FYEKMQ (reference sequence). The CDR3 length is 16 residues. The V and J ends lost 3 bases and 5 bases, in that order; junction bases with no gene match: 9. DNA for the CDR3: TGTGCCAGCAGCTTCCGTCCTAGCGGGAGATCCGAGACCCAGTACTTC. Its translation: CASSFRPSGRSETQYF.

The count of this clone is one. This chain links TRBV20-1 with TRBJ1-4; possible D gene TRBD1, 6 bases. V was pared by 6 bases and J by 8 bases, with 10 bases between. This CDR3 spans 11 amino acids. Germline V gene lookup returns CDR1 DFQATT and CDR2 SNEGSKA (reference sequence). CDR3: CSADTGEKLFF. The CDR3 nucleotides are TGCAGTGCCGACACAGGGGAAAAACTGTTTTTT.

V usage is TRBV27 and J usage is TRBJ1-2; no reliable D call. The CDR3 consists of 15 residues. V was clipped by 6 bases and J by 0 bases, with 14 bases between them. CDR1 is MNHEY, CDR2 SMNVEV, per germline (reference sequence). The CDR3, as DNA: TGTGCCAGCAGGGATCGAAGACTTGCTAACTATGGCTACACCTTC. Translation: CASRDRRLANYGYTF.

The rearrangement links TRBV7-9 to TRBJ2-5, with a tentative D call TRBD2 (6 bases). Germline V CDR1 and CDR2: SEHNR, FQNEAQ (reference sequence). Between the trimmed V and J ends, which lost 3 bases and 3 bases, there was a span of 14 bases. The CDR3 has 15 amino acids. CDR3 in DNA: TGTGCCAGCAGCTTTGGGACCGGGGGTGAAGAGACCCAGTACTTC. It is translated as CASSFGTGGEETQYF.

The CDR3 sequence is CASSLALGGRASYNEQFF. The CDR3, as DNA: TGTGCCAGCAGCTTAGCTCTCGGCGGGAGAGCTTCCTACAATGAGCAGTTCTTC. The gene calls are TRBV7-2 and TRBJ2-1; 7 bases align to TRBD2. CDR3 length equals 18 residues. The V gene end was trimmed by 0 bases and the J gene end by 1 base; junction bases not matched to a gene: 9. Germline lookup yields CDR1 SGHTA and CDR2 FQGNSA.

This clone has at least ten counts. J is TRBJ2-7 and V is TRBV13; a possible D gene is TRBD1 (6 bases). V dropped 5 bases and J dropped 1 base, with 24 bases sitting between them. Germline V gene data show CDR1 as PRHDT and CDR2 as FYEKMQ (reference sequence). This CDR3 is 18 amino acids long. For the CDR3, the DNA is TGTGCCAGCAGCCCCTGGACAGTCCTGGAAACGTTTTCCTACGAGCAGTACTTC. Translated, it gives CASSPWTVLETFSYEQYF.

J is TRBJ2-2 and V is TRBV18; 8 bases align to TRBD1. This CDR3 spans 19 amino acids. Trimming cost V 1 base and J 0 bases; bases outside gene matches: 10. Germline CDR1 and CDR2: KGHSH and LQKENI. The CDR3 protein is CASSPLQGADKSNTGELFF. CDR3 in DNA: TGTGCCAGCTCACCACTCCAGGGGGCCGATAAATCGAACACCGGGGAGCTGTTTTTT.

The V and J genes are TRBV24-1 and TRBJ2-6, with 8 bases aligning to TRBD1. The CDR3 has 17 residues. The V and J ends lost 5 bases and 2 bases, in that order; junction bases with no gene match: 7. CDR1 KGHDR and CDR2 SFDVKD come from the germline V gene. CDR3 DNA: TGTGCCACCAGTGCCGGACAGGGATTACCTGGGGCCAACGTCCTGACTTTC. Amino acids: CATSAGQGLPGANVLTF.

This clone was recorded once. The J gene is TRBJ1-2, the V gene TRBV28, with 7 bases that match TRBD1. The germline V gene encodes CDR1 MDHEN and CDR2 SYDVKM. With V trimmed by 7 bases and J by 2 bases, 4 bases remained unmatched. The CDR3 is 13 residues long. CDR3 in amino acids: CASTVQGNYGYTF. In DNA, the CDR3 is TGTGCCAGCACCGTACAGGGGAACTATGGCTACACCTTC.

For the CDR3, the DNA is TGTGCCAGCAGTTACGGTACAGGAACTAACTATGGCTACACCTTC. Translation gives CASSYGTGTNYGYTF. The V gene is TRBV6-5, the J gene TRBJ1-2, with a tentative D call TRBD1 (5 bases). Germline values: CDR1 MNHEY, CDR2 SVGAGI. CDR3 size: 15 residues. The V and J ends lost 2 bases and 0 bases respectively, with 10 bases between them.